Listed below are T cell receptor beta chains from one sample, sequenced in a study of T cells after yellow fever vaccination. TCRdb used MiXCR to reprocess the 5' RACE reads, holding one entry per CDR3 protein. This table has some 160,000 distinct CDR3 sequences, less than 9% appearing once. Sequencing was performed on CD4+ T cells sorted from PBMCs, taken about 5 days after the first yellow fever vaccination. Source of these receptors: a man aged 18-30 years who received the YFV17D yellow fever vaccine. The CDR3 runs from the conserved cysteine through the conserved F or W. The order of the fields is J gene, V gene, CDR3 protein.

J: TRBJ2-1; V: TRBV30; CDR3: CAWSGSGAGYNEQFF
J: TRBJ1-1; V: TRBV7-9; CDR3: CASSFYIDTEAFF
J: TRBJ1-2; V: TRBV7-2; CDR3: CASSLPGGQGYTF
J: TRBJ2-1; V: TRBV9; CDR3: CASSVGVINEQFF
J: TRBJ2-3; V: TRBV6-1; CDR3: CASNNQGWGTDTQYF
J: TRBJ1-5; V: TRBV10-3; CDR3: CAISRDSYQPQHF
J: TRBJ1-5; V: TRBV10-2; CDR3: CARGWGPQHF
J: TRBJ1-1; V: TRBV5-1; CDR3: CASSLDSWNTEAFF
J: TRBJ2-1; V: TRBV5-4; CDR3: CASSLGTGLYNEQIF
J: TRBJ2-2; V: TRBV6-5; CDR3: CASSYWGTGELFF
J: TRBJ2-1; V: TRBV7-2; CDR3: CASSPGTSGHYNEQFF
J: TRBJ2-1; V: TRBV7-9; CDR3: CASSLFDERGQGQFF
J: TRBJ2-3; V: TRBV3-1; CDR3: CASSQEWWATDTQYF
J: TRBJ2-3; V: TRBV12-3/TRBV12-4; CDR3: CASTLSGTDTQYF
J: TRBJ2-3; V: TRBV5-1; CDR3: CASSLMDSTDTQYF
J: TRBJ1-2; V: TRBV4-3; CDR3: CASSQDPDRVGGYTF
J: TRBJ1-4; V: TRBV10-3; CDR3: CAISGTGQANEKLFF
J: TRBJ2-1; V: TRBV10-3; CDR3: CAISESWRGEFYNEQFF